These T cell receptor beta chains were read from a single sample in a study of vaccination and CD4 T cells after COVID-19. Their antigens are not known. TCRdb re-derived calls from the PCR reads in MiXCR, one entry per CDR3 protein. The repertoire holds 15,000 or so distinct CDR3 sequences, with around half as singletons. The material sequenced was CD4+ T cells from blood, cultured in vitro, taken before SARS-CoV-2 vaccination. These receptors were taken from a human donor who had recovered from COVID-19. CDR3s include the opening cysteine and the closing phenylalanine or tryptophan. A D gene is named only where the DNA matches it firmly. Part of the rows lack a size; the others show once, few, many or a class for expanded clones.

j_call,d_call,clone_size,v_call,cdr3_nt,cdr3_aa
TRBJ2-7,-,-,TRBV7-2,TGTGCCAGCAGCTTTGTATCACGGGGGACCTACGAGCAGTACTTC,CASSFVSRGTYEQYF
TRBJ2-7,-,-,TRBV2,TGTGCCAGCAGGCCGGGACACGGAACCTACGAGCAGTACTTC,CASRPGHGTYEQYF
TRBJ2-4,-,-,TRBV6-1,TGTGCCAGCAGTCCCCGGGGGCAGGGGAAGGAATCGGCCAAAAACATTCAGTACTTC,CASSPRGQGKESAKNIQYF
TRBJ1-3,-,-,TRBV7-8,TGTGCCAGCAGCAGATCGGGAGCTTCCTCTGGAAACACCATATATTTT,CASSRSGASSGNTIYF
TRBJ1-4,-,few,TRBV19,TGTGCCAGTAGCCACCCGAAGGACAAACTGTTTTTT,CASSHPKDKLFF
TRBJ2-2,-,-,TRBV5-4,TGTGCCAGCAGCTTGTATCGGGTTCCCGGGGAGCTGTTTTTT,CASSLYRVPGELFF
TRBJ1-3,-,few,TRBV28,TGTGCCAGCAGTTTGGGGACGGGATACTCTGGAAACACCATATATTTT,CASSLGTGYSGNTIYF
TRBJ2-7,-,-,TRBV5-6,TGTGCCAGCAGCTTAGGGGCGAACAGGGAGCAGTACTTC,CASSLGANREQYF
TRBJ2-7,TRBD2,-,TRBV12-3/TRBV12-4,TGTGCCAGCAGTTTAGCCCGGACTAGCGGGAGATACGAGCAGTACTTC,CASSLARTSGRYEQYF
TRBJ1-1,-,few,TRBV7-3,TGTGCCAGCAGCCCTACAAGGGGGGAAGCTTTCTTT,CASSPTRGEAFF
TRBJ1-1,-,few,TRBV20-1,TGCAGTGCTAAGGTCGGCGACACTGAAGCTTTCTTT,CSAKVGDTEAFF
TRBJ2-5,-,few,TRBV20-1,TGCAGTGCTAGTAAGGGGGGCCAAGAGACCCAGTACTTC,CSASKGGQETQYF
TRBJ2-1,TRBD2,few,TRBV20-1,TGCAGTGCCACGTCCACTAGCGACAATGAGCAGTTCTTC,CSATSTSDNEQFF
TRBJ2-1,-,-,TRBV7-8,TGTGCCAGCAGCTTAGCGCACTTGTACAATGAGCAGTTCTTC,CASSLAHLYNEQFF
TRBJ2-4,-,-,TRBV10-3,TGTGCCATCAGTGAGTCGTCAACCTACATTCAGTACTTC,CAISESSTYIQYF
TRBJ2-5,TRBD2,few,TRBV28,TGTGCCAGCAGGACCATAGCGGGGGGCCAAGAGACCCAGTACTTC,CASRTIAGGQETQYF
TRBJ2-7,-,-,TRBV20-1,TGCAGTGCTGGGGCCTACGAGCAGTACTTC,CSAGAYEQYF
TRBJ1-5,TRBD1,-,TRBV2,TGTGCCAGCAGTGAAAACAGGGGGCGCAATCAGCCCCAGCATTTT,CASSENRGRNQPQHF
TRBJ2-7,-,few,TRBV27,TGTGCCAGCAGTCCCCCCCCAGGGACGCCGGGACGCGAGCAGTACTTC,CASSPPPGTPGREQYF
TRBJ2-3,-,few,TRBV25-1,TGTGCCAGCAGTGAATCTGGGGGACCAGATACGCAGTATTTT,CASSESGGPDTQYF
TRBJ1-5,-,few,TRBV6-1,TGTGCCAGCAGGAGCCAGGGGAATCAGCCCCAGCATTTT,CASRSQGNQPQHF
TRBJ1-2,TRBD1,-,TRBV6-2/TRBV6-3,TGTGCCAGCAGACCAACCGGGACAGGGGGCGTCTATGGCTACACCTTC,CASRPTGTGGVYGYTF
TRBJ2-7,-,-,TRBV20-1,TGCAGTGCTAGAGACTATAACGAGCAGTACTTC,CSARDYNEQYF
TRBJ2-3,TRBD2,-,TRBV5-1,TGCGCCAGTCGAGATCAAGCGGGAGGGACAGATACGCAGTATTTT,CASRDQAGGTDTQYF
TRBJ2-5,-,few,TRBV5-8,TGTGCCAGCAGCTTGGTTCAGAACCAAGAGACCCAGTACTTC,CASSLVQNQETQYF
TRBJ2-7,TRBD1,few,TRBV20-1,TGCAGTGCTAGTTACGGGACAGGCTCCTACGAGCAGTACTTC,CSASYGTGSYEQYF
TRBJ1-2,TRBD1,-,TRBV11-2,TGTGCCAGCAGCCCTTACAGGGGGCGGGACTATGGCTACACCTTC,CASSPYRGRDYGYTF
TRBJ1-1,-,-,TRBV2,TGTGCCAGCAGTAGACAGGACCTGAACACTGAAGCTTTCTTT,CASSRQDLNTEAFF
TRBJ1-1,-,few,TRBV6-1,TGTGCCAGCAGTGAAGTCATTGTGGTGGGGGACACTGAAGCTTTCTTT,CASSEVIVVGDTEAFF
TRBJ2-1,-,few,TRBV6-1,TGTGCCAGCAGTGAAATGACAGGCGGCTACAATGAGCAGTTCTTC,CASSEMTGGYNEQFF
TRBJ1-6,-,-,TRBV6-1,TGTGCCAGCAAGCAAGGACACACCTATAATTCACCCCTCCACTTT,CASKQGHTYNSPLHF
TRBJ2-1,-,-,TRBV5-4,TGTGCCAGCAGCTCAGGCCCCCGGGGAGCCAACAATGAGCAGTTCTTC,CASSSGPRGANNEQFF
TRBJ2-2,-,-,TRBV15,TGTGCCACCAGCAGAGATTACCGGGAGCTGTTTTTT,CATSRDYRELFF
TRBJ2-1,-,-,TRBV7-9,TGTGCCAGCAGCGCCGGGGCAGGGCAGTTCTTC,CASSAGAGQFF
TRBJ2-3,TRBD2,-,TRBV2,TGTGCCAGCAGTGGGGGACTAGCGGCCACAGATACGCAGTATTTT,CASSGGLAATDTQYF
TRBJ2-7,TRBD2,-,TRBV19,TGTGCCAGTAGTATTCGACGGGAGGGACGCTACGAGCAGTACTTC,CASSIRREGRYEQYF
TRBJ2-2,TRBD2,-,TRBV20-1,TGCAGTGCTCTCGGACTAGCAGGCGGGGAGCTGTTTTTT,CSALGLAGGELFF
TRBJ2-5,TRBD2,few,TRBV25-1,TGTGCCAGCAGTGACCCTAGGGGACTAGCGGGACCCACACAGTACTTC,CASSDPRGLAGPTQYF
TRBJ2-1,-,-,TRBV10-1,TGCGCCAGCAGTGAGTCGAAACGGGGTAGCTCCTACAATGAGCAGTTCTTC,CASSESKRGSSYNEQFF
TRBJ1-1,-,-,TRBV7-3,TGTGCCAGCAGCTTCGGGGGGGTGGCTTTCTTT,CASSFGGVAFF
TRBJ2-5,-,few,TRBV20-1,TGCACTTGGGGGTACGCGGAGACCCAGTACTTC,CTWGYAETQYF
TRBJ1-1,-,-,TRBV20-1,TGCAGTGCCAACCTCGACAGGAACACTGAAGCTTTCTTT,CSANLDRNTEAFF
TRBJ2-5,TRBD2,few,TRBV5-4,TGTGCCAGCAGCTCGTCGCTTGGACTAGCGGGAGAGACCCAGTACTTC,CASSSSLGLAGETQYF